This TCR beta chain was identified during a study of cytomegalovirus exposure and HLA in healthy donors. CDR1 is MGHRA and CDR2 is YSYEKL in the germline V gene. The V gene lost 1 base and the J gene lost 5 bases, with 14 bases spanning the gap. This CDR3 region has 15 residues. With 60 Vbeta and 13 Jbeta primers, the PCR was carried out. Profiled with immunoSEQ multiplex PCR; TCRdb holds only in-frame clones, not every one. The sample contains roughly 200,000 clones, approximately 70% of which appear only once. This TCR derives from a man in his forties or fifties in good health and CMV-seropositive. The gene calls are TRBV4-1 and TRBJ2-5; no clear D. Material: PBMCs. CDR3 nucleotides: TGCGCCAGCAGCCAAGGTCGGGTGACGGCGGAGACCCAGTACTTC. Amino acids: CASSQGRVTAETQYF.